This TCR beta chain was observed in a study of T-cell reconstitution after alpha-beta-depleted transplantation in children (dated by TCRdb to the mid-2010s). Some background on the complete study: The study quantitatively tracked T-cell immune reconstitution after TCRalphabeta/CD19-depleted allogeneic hematopoietic cell transplantation in children using TCR repertoire profiling. On the study overall, not on this receptor specifically: Over the following months the frequencies of hyperexpanded clones went down, and after one year T-cell counts and TCRbeta diversity were mostly credited to newly produced T cells. In some patients, the high TCRbeta diversity seen at day 60 was put down to recipient T cells and intrathymic progenitors that had survived conditioning. The apparently early alphabetaT-cell count recovery about two months after transplant was reportedly dependent on only several hundred rapidly expanded clones derived from non-depleted graft cells.

V and J lose 3 bases and 5 bases, and a span of 12 bases separates them. In the germline V gene, CDR1 corresponds to SGHRS and CDR2 to YFSETQ. Inclusive of the bounding cysteine and phenylalanine, the CDR3 is 13 residues long. Only CDR3 DNA remains: 39 bases, in frame from the first base. Explained via the paper, the treatment or condition label denotes: allogeneic hematopoietic cell transplantation with graft depleted of TCRalphabeta T cells and CD19 B cells. The children who served as transplant recipients had been given grafts of TCRalphabeta/CD19-depleted allogeneic hematopoietic cells. Preparation of the library involved PCR. Sequenced using an Illumina HiSeq 2500. To normalize quantification of the TCRbeta repertoire, the TCR libraries were built with molecular barcoding that relied on unique molecular identifiers. TCRdb reanalyzed the raw reads on its own, using fastp at Q25 for trimming and MiXCR for clone calling, and kept in-frame beta chains. Each entry merges the rows of one CDR3 protein and shows their most common DNA and genes. The sample includes 80,000 or so distinct CDR3 sequences, with roughly 14% observed a single time. 27% of the sample is taken by the ten largest.

In the case of this clonotype: Its antigen specificity is not known. Base qualities were left out, and no much larger clone turns up one base away.

Material: PBMCs, mostly from graft donor cells, obtained 180 days after TCRalphabeta/CD19-depleted stem cell transplant. The TCR originated in a male patient aged 2 to 10 who had a stem cell transplant for acute lymphoblastic leukemia, so the T cells may come from the graft donor. The chain is assembled from TRBV5-1 and TRBJ2-7; D gene: possibly TRBD1, on 6 matching bases. The DNA sequence reads TGCGCCAGCAGCTACAGGGCTTCGGACGAGCAGTACTTC. It encodes CASSYRASDEQYF.